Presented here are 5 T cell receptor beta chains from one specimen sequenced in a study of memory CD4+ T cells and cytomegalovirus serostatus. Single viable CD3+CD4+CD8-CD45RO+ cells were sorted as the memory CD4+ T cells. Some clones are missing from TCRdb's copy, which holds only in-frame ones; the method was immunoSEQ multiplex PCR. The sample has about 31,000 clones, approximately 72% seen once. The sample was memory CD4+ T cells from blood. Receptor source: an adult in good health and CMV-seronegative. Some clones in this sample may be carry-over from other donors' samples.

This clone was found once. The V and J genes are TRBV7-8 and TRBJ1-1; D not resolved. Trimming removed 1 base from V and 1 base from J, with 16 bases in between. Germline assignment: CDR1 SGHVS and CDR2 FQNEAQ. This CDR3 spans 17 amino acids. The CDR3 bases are TGTGCCAGCAGCTTAGACTTCGGCAGGTTGGGGAACACTGAAGCTTTCTTT. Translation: CASSLDFGRLGNTEAFF.

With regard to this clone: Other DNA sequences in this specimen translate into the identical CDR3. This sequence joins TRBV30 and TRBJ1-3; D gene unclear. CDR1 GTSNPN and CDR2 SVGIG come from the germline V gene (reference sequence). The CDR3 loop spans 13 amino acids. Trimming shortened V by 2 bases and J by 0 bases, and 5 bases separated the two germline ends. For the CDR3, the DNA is TGTGCCTGGAGTACCGGCTCTGGAAACACCATATATTTT. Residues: CAWSTGSGNTIYF.

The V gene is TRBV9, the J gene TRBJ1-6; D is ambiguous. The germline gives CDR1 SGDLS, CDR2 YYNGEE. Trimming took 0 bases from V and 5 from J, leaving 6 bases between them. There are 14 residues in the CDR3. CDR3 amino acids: CASSVGMDNSPLHF. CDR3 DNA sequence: TGTGCCAGCAGCGTAGGAATGGATAATTCACCCCTCCACTTT.

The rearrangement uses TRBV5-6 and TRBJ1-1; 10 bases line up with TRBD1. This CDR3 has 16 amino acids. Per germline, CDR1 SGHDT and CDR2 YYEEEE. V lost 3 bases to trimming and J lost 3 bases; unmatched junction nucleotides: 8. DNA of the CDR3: TGTGCCAGCAGCTGGGGGACAGGGGATGGGGACACTGAAGCTTTCTTT. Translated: CASSWGTGDGDTEAFF.

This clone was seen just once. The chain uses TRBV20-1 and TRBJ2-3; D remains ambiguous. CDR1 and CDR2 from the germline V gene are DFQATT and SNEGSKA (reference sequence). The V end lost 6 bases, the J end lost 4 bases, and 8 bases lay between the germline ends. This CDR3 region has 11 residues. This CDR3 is CSALIADTQYF. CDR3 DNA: TGCAGTGCCCTTATAGCAGATACGCAGTATTTT.